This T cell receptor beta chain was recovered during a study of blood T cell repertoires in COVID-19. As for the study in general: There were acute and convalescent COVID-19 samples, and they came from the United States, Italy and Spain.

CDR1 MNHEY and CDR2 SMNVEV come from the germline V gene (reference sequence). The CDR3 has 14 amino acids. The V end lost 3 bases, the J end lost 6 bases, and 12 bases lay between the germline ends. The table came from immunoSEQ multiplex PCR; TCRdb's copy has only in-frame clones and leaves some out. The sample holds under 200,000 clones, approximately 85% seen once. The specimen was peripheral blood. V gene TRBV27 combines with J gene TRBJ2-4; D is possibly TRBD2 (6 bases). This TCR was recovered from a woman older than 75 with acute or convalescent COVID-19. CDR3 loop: CASSFRQGGNIQYF. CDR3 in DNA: TGTGCCAGCAGTTTCAGGCAGGGAGGAAACATTCAGTACTTC.